Below, 8 T cell receptor beta chains from the same sample are listed, as sequenced in a study of lymphopenia after photon versus proton radiotherapy. Assay: immunoSEQ multiplex PCR; the TCRdb copy retains only in-frame clones and omits some. There are tens of thousands of clones in the sample; roughly four fifths occur only once, and less than 25% lies in the top ten. The source material was peripheral blood, sampled from a patient treated with proton-based radiotherapy. Every receptor here comes from a woman aged 70-85 years with pancreatic cancer.

The chain couples TRBV5-1 to TRBJ1-2; D gene ambiguous. V lost 0 bases, J lost 0 bases, and 6 bases lay in between. Germline-derived CDR1 and CDR2 are SGHRS and YFSETQ. The CDR3 totals 14 residues. The CDR3, as DNA: TGCGCCAGCAGCTTGGTAGGGACTAACTATGGCTACACCTTC. As protein: CASSLVGTNYGYTF.

The chain carries TRBV19 and TRBJ1-2; 7 nucleotides line up with TRBD1. This CDR3 is 15 amino acids long. The V gene end was trimmed by 7 bases and the J gene end by 7 bases; junction bases not matched to a gene: 15. Germline lookup yields CDR1 LNHDA and CDR2 SQIVND (reference sequence). The CDR3 protein is CASIQGSAGGPGYTF. In nucleotides, the CDR3 is TGTGCCAGTATACAGGGTTCGGCAGGGGGGCCTGGCTACACCTTC.

The rearrangement links TRBV5-4 to TRBJ1-5, with 9 nucleotides matching TRBD1. The germline V gene has CDR1 SGHNT and CDR2 YYREEE (reference sequence). The junction had 8 bases not matched to a gene; V was cut back by 4 bases and J by 6 bases. The CDR3 totals 15 residues. CDR3 amino acids: CASSPGQGMGQPQHF. CDR3 nucleotide sequence: TGTGCCAGCAGCCCAGGACAGGGGATGGGTCAGCCCCAGCATTTT.

The chain has TRBV6-6 and TRBJ2-1; no reliable D call. The CDR3 is made up of 14 amino acids. Per germline, CDR1 MNHNY and CDR2 SVGAGI (reference sequence). V was trimmed by 6 bases and J by 1 base, leaving 10 bases between them. CDR3 sequence (DNA): TGTGCCAGCAGGTACCAGGAGTCCTACAATGAGCAGTTCTTC. Protein: CASRYQESYNEQFF.

CDR3 nucleotides: TGTGCCAGCTTGACAGGGCAGAGCAATCAGCCCCAGCATTTT. This sequence encodes CASLTGQSNQPQHF. This sequence joins TRBV6-1 and TRBJ1-5; 7 bases are shared with TRBD1. CDR3 size: 14 residues. Germline CDR1 and CDR2: MNHNS and SASEGT. V shed 8 bases and J 1 base; nucleotides not matched to a gene: 5.

The CDR3, as DNA: TGTGCCATCACCGGGACAGGAGGCGCCTACGAGCAGTACTTC. Translated, it gives CAITGTGGAYEQYF. J is TRBJ2-7 and V is TRBV10-3, with 8 bases that match TRBD1. Trimming removed 7 bases from V and 2 bases from J; junction bases left unmatched: 7. Per germline, CDR1 ENHRY and CDR2 SYGVKD. The length of the CDR3 is 14 residues.

This chain links TRBV4-1 with TRBJ1-1; the D gene is possibly TRBD1 (6 bases). CDR1 MGHRA and CDR2 YSYEKL come from the germline V gene. V gave up 2 bases and J gave up 0 bases, with 16 bases separating them. This CDR3 spans 17 amino acids. The CDR3 nucleotides read TGCGCCAGCAGCCAACCGACGTTGACAGGATTGAACACTGAAGCTTTCTTT. Translating it yields CASSQPTLTGLNTEAFF.

The chain uses TRBV7-2 and TRBJ2-7; D perhaps matches TRBD1 (6 bases). The ends were cut back, 1 base at V and 0 bases at J, with 10 bases in the middle. This CDR3 region has 15 residues. CDR1 SGHTA and CDR2 FQGNSA come from the germline V gene. The DNA of the CDR3 is TGTGCCAGCAGCTTAGAGGTGGGGGCCTCCTACGAGCAGTACTTC. Residues: CASSLEVGASYEQYF. The full variable domain, in which reference TRBV7-2 and TRBJ2-7 provide the parts outside the CDR3, is GAGVSQSPSNKVTEKGKDVELRCDPISGHTALYWYRQSLGQGLEFLIYFQGNSAPDKSGLPSDRFSAERTGGSVSTLTIQRTQQEDSAVYLCASSLEVGASYEQYFGPGTRLTVT.